The entry below describes one TCR beta chain. Its antigen is unidentified. The CDR3 extends over 15 amino acids. The V end was cut by 7 bases, the J end by 4 bases, with 19 bases between. Per germline, CDR1 MDHEN and CDR2 SYDVKM. These data are taken from a study of STAT5B mutations in CD4+ large granular lymphocyte leukemia. Across the study: Among healthy donors, a particular HLA allele went with more CDR3 'QG' motifs. Study conclusions and caveats: No patients shared main leukemic clonotypes, though around 27% appeared at low frequency elsewhere. 8/27 top patient clones versus 2/35 control clones were TRBV06-family.

Only in-frame clones appear in the TCRdb table, and some are missing; sequencing was by immunoSEQ multiplex PCR. This repertoire shows fewer than 30,000 clones, 78% found once; its top ten account for 0.9% to 1.2%. The clonotype originates from a human donor in good health. The sample comprised CD4+ T cells from blood buffy coats. The chain employs TRBV28 and TRBJ1-2; D ambiguous. CDR3 residues: CASMRAAQLFYGYTF. DNA of the CDR3: TGTGCCAGCATGAGGGCGGCCCAGCTCTTCTATGGCTACACCTTC.